A single sample is the source of the 9 T cell receptor beta chains below, sequenced in a study of T cell responses to AZD1222 COVID-19 vaccine (dated by TCRdb to the early 2020s). The library relied on the immunoSEQ multiplex PCR assay. This immuneACCESS table, as held by TCRdb, lists in-frame sequences with V and J called but not all clones. Of the missing ones, under half trace to an unresolved V gene in checked studies; the others have no known cause. The sample table lists some 99,000 clones, 88% of them with a count of one. The leading ten clones occupy 17% of the sample. What the time point label conveys for this sample: baseline before first vaccination. Sequences were derived from peripheral blood, sampled on day 0 of AZD1222 vaccination. Receptor source: an adult in good health.

The V and J genes are TRBV28 and TRBJ1-3; a possible D gene is TRBD1 (5 bases). Per germline, CDR1 MDHEN and CDR2 SYDVKM. This CDR3 comprises 14 residues. V was shortened by 4 bases and J by 7 bases, with 14 bases between the two germline ends. CDR3 loop: CASSSFGGRNTIYF. As DNA, the CDR3 is TGTGCCAGCAGTTCCTTCGGGGGAAGGAACACCATATATTTT.

Written as DNA, the CDR3 is TGTGCCCACAAGGAAGCCTCTGGAAACACCATATATTTT. Amino acids: CAHKEASGNTIYF. The chain joins TRBV6-5 to TRBJ1-3; no clear D gene. Per germline, CDR1 MNHEY and CDR2 SVGAGI. The V end lost 11 bases, the J end lost 0 bases, and 11 bases lay between the germline ends. This CDR3 is built from 13 residues.

The genes are TRBV11-2 and TRBJ2-1, with a weak D call TRBD1 (6 bases). With 9 bases removed from V and 5 bases from J, the gap between germline ends came to 17 bases. The CDR3 extends over 14 amino acids. Germline V gene lookup returns CDR1 SGHAT and CDR2 FQNNGV. DNA for the CDR3: TGTGCCAGTCACAGAACAGGGTTTAACAATGAGCAGTTCTTC. Its protein is CASHRTGFNNEQFF.

V is TRBV6-5 and J is TRBJ1-4; 7 nucleotides match TRBD1. Looked up from germline, CDR1 is MNHEY and CDR2 is SVGAGI. Trimming removed 6 bases from V and 5 bases from J; junction bases left unmatched: 6. The CDR3 length is 14 residues. CDR3 sequence: CASSSRGLNEKLFF. CDR3 nucleotides: TGTGCCAGCAGCAGCAGGGGGTTGAATGAAAAACTGTTTTTT.

This chain uses TRBV9 with TRBJ1-3; 10 nucleotides agree with TRBD1. Per the germline V gene, CDR1 is SGDLS and CDR2 is YYNGEE. V lost 2 bases to trimming and J lost 1 base; unmatched junction nucleotides: 3. The CDR3 spans 16 residues. The CDR3 bases are TGTGCCAGCAGCGTCTGGACAGGGGGTTCTGGAAACACCATATATTTT. Encoded protein: CASSVWTGGSGNTIYF.

The chain links TRBV5-4 to TRBJ2-3; the D gene is possibly TRBD2 (5 bases). Germline loops: CDR1 SGHNT, CDR2 YYREEE (reference sequence). This CDR3 region has 14 residues. Trimming stripped 1 base from V and 2 bases from J, with 8 bases between. The CDR3 DNA sequence: TGTGCCAGCAGCTTGCGGGATCCCACAGATACGCAGTATTTT. It translates to CASSLRDPTDTQYF.

The V call is TRBV12-3 or TRBV12-4, the J call TRBJ1-4; TRBD1 agrees at 7 bases. This CDR3 comprises 11 residues. V lost 6 bases to trimming and J lost 11 bases; unmatched junction nucleotides: 3. This chain's CDR3 is CASSPRGKLFF. The DNA for the CDR3 is TGTGCCAGCAGCCCCAGGGGGAAACTGTTTTTT.

The rearrangement uses TRBV9 and TRBJ1-6; D is unresolved. There are 14 residues in the CDR3. Trimming stripped 4 bases from V and 7 bases from J, with 12 bases between. Germline V gene data show CDR1 as SGDLS and CDR2 as YYNGEE. In nucleotides, the CDR3 is TGTGCCAGCAGCCCTGAGCTTGGGAATTCACCCCTCCACTTT. Translated, it gives CASSPELGNSPLHF.

The rearrangement links TRBV5-4 to TRBJ1-6; D is perhaps TRBD1 (5 bases). CDR3 size: 17 residues. V was trimmed by 0 bases and J by 0 bases, leaving 10 bases between them. Germline assignment: CDR1 SGHNT and CDR2 YYREEE (reference sequence). CDR3 in amino acids: CASSLARDYSYNSPLHF. CDR3 nucleotide sequence: TGTGCCAGCAGCTTGGCTCGGGACTACTCCTATAATTCACCCCTCCACTTT.